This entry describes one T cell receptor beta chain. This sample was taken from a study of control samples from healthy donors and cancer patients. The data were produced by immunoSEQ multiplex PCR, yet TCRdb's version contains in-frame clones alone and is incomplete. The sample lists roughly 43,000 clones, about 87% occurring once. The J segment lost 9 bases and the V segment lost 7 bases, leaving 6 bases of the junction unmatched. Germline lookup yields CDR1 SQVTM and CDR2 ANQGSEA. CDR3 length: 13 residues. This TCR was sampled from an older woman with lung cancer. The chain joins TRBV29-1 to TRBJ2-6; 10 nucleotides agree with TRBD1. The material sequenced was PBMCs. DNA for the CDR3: TGCAGCGGCGGACAGGGGGAGGGCAACGTCCTGACTTTC. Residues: CSGGQGEGNVLTF.